This T cell receptor (beta chain) appears in the sequencing data of a study of human T cells and chemical hapten exposure. About the research overall: Patients having alopecia areata, totalis or universalis were mostly female. Variation in per-sample TCR yields came mainly from small pooled library volume differences. Study-wide findings and caveats: It should be noted that donors had alopecia, so their immune response may differ from healthy people's.

Single cDNA molecules in the library carried unique molecular identifiers attached during preparation. TCRdb re-called the RACE reads through MiXCR, storing one row per CDR3 protein. The sample has 50,000 or so distinct CDR3 sequences; approximately 9.9% are singletons. CDR3 length equals 15 residues. The germline V gene has CDR1 SGHAT and CDR2 FQDESV (reference sequence). V lost 5 bases, J lost 8 bases, and 16 bases lay in between. Time point given: patch test 3, about 24 weeks after DPC sensitization. Specified treatment: therapeutic diphenylcyclopropenone sensitization with weekly scalp DPC. On this clonotype itself: The target antigen is unknown.

The sequences come from whole blood, collected in connection with sensitization to the hapten diphenylcyclopropenone (DPC). This chain joins TRBV11-1 and TRBJ1-6, with D possibly TRBD1 on 5 matching bases. This clonotype was sampled from a middle-aged woman with alopecia areata. Some clones in this sample may be carry-over from other donors' samples. For the CDR3, the DNA is TGTGCCAGCAGCCCACGATTGGGACCGGATTCACCCCTCCACTTT. Its protein product is CASSPRLGPDSPLHF.